The 14 T cell receptor beta chains below come from one sample, sequenced in a study of OX40 agonist ivuxolimab in advanced cancers. Measured with immunoSEQ multiplex PCR; TCRdb has only the in-frame clones, and not every one. The data show around 31,000 clones, roughly 87% seen once. Material: CD4+ or CD8+ T cells sorted from blood, obtained in a trial of the OX40 agonist ivuxolimab. These receptors were obtained from an adult with an advanced solid tumor such as melanoma, head and neck, liver or kidney cancer.

The chain links TRBV11-2 to TRBJ2-5; 7 bases line up with TRBD2. Germline trimming cut 4 bases from V and 3 bases from J; bases unmatched to any gene: 5. CDR1 is SGHAT and CDR2 is FQNNGV in the germline V gene. The CDR3 has 14 residues. The CDR3 DNA sequence: TGTGCCAGCAGCTCCGGACTAGTTGAAGAGACCCAGTACTTC. It codes for CASSSGLVEETQYF.

The chain carries TRBV6-5 and TRBJ2-7; TRBD2 aligns across 8 bases. This CDR3 contains 14 residues. V lost 7 bases and J lost 3; bases outside the gene matches: 8. In germline, CDR1 is MNHEY, CDR2 SVGAGI. Written as DNA, the CDR3 is TGTGCCAGCACAGATTTCGCGGGGGGCTACGAGCAGTACTTC. Its translation is CASTDFAGGYEQYF.

V and J are TRBV15 and TRBJ2-1; D may match TRBD1 or TRBD2 (5 bases each). The CDR3 is made up of 16 amino acids. CDR1 LNHNV and CDR2 YYDKDF come from the germline V gene (reference sequence). V lost 0 bases and J lost 8, with 17 bases in between. CDR3 in DNA: TGTGCCACCAGCAGAGAACCGGGACCCATTGTCGATGAGCAGTTCTTC. Protein product: CATSREPGPIVDEQFF.

This clone is deemed medium-sized. This specimen includes other DNA sequences encoding the same CDR3. J is TRBJ2-7 and V is TRBV7-8, with D unclear. The CDR3 loop spans 14 amino acids. Between the trimmed V and J ends, which lost 1 base and 1 base, there was a span of 8 bases. Germline V gene lookup returns CDR1 SGHVS and CDR2 FQNEAQ. This CDR3 is CASSLGGASYEQYF. CDR3 sequence (DNA): TGTGCCAGCAGCTTAGGAGGAGCTTCCTACGAGCAGTACTTC.

The CDR3 region is CASSQVLAGELEQYF. The CDR3 DNA reads as TGCGCCAGCAGCCAAGTTCTGGCGGGAGAGCTCGAGCAGTACTTC. The chain is built from TRBV4-1 and TRBJ2-7; 7 nucleotides agree with TRBD2. The CDR3 length is 15 residues. Germline V gene lookup returns CDR1 MGHRA and CDR2 YSYEKL. The trim removed 1 base at V and 6 bases at J, leaving 9 bases unmatched.

The chain couples TRBV11-3 to TRBJ2-2; D remains ambiguous. V was cut by 5 bases and J by 7 bases, with 11 bases left in between. In germline, CDR1 is SGHNT, CDR2 YENEEA. This CDR3 spans 13 amino acids. DNA of the CDR3: TGTGCCAGCAGCCCAACCCCAGGCGGGGAGCTGTTTTTT. The encoded protein is CASSPTPGGELFF.

CDR3 in amino acids: CASSLTGLLAEQYF. The DNA for the CDR3 is TGTGCCAGCAGCCTTACAGGTCTCCTAGCCGAGCAGTACTTC. V usage is TRBV14 and J usage is TRBJ2-7, with D perhaps being TRBD1 or TRBD2 (5 bases each). The CDR3 contains 14 residues. Germline CDR1 and CDR2: SGHDN and FVKESK. V lost 4 bases to trimming and J lost 6 bases, with 16 bases between them. The full variable domain, in which reference TRBV14 and TRBJ2-7 provide the parts outside the CDR3, is EAGVTQFPSHSVIEKGQTVTLRCDPISGHDNLYWYRRVMGKEIKFLLHFVKESKQDESGMPNNRFLAERTGGTYSTLKVQPAELEDSGVYFCASSLTGLLAEQYFGPGTRLTVT.

The chain couples TRBV28 to TRBJ2-3, with D perhaps being TRBD1 or TRBD2 (6 bases each). V was trimmed by 4 bases and J by 8 bases, leaving 34 bases between them. CDR3 length: 20 residues. Germline V gives CDR1 MDHEN, CDR2 SYDVKM. The CDR3 protein is CASSSPKPSNRAQGLGTQYF. The CDR3, as DNA: TGTGCCAGCAGTTCGCCAAAACCCTCGAACAGGGCCCAGGGACTCGGTACGCAGTATTTT. Based on the CDR3 plus reference TRBV28 and TRBJ2-3, the full variable domain is DVKVTQSSRYLVKRTGEKVFLECVQDMDHENMFWYRQDPGLGLRLIYFSYDVKMKEKGDIPEGYSVSREKKERFSLILESASTNQTSMYLCASSSPKPSNRAQGLGTQYFGPGTRLTVL.

The chain has TRBV4-1 and TRBJ2-7, with a tentative D call TRBD1 (5 bases). Trimming removed 1 base from V and 2 bases from J, with 12 bases in between. Germline V lookup: CDR1 MGHRA, CDR2 YSYEKL. The CDR3 consists of 15 residues. This chain's CDR3 is CASSQATDAPYEQYF. CDR3 coding DNA: TGCGCCAGCAGCCAAGCGACAGACGCCCCCTACGAGCAGTACTTC.

This chain links TRBV5-1 with TRBJ2-5; D uncertain. V lost 0 bases, J lost 2 bases, and 11 bases lay in between. The CDR3 has 15 residues. Per the germline V gene, CDR1 is SGHRS and CDR2 is YFSETQ. The CDR3 DNA is TGCGCCAGCAGCTTGGATCCTTTCGTTCAAGAGACCCAGTACTTC. Encoded protein: CASSLDPFVQETQYF.

In its sample, this clone was seen once. The V call is TRBV27, the J call TRBJ1-2; 8 bases agree with TRBD1. The germline gives CDR1 MNHEY, CDR2 SMNVEV (reference sequence). CDR3 size: 13 residues. The V gene end was trimmed by 6 bases and the J gene end by 6 bases; junction bases not matched to a gene: 6. CDR3 loop: CASRTGGWHGYTF. The CDR3 coding sequence is TGTGCCAGCAGAACAGGGGGATGGCATGGCTACACCTTC.

In DNA form, the CDR3 reads TGTGCCAGCAGTTCCCTTGGTATGAACACTGAAGCTTTCTTT. Residues: CASSSLGMNTEAFF. This chain connects TRBV27 to TRBJ1-1; no firm D call. The germline CDR1 and CDR2 sequences are MNHEY and SMNVEV (reference sequence). V dropped 4 bases and J dropped 0 bases, with 9 bases sitting between them. The CDR3 consists of 14 residues.

The chain joins TRBV27 to TRBJ1-5; 7 bases agree with TRBD1. CDR1 is MNHEY, CDR2 SMNVEV, per germline (reference sequence). CDR3 length: 18 residues. Trimming removed 2 bases from V and 3 bases from J; junction bases left unmatched: 13. In DNA form, the CDR3 reads TGTGCCAGCAGTTTAACCGCCGCAGGACAGGCTTTCAATCAGCCCCAGCATTTT. Translated: CASSLTAAGQAFNQPQHF.

The chain uses TRBV19 and TRBJ2-2; D is unresolved. This CDR3 has 13 residues. CDR1 and CDR2 (germline): LNHDA, SQIVND (reference sequence). Trimming removed 10 bases from V and 4 bases from J, with 13 bases in between. The CDR3 region has the DNA TGTGCCATCACCACCGGGTCCACCGGGGAGCTGTTTTTT. It encodes CAITTGSTGELFF. Full variable domain (outside the CDR3, taken from reference TRBV19 and TRBJ2-2): DGGITQSPKYLFRKEGQNVTLSCEQNLNHDAMYWYRQDPGQGLRLIYYSQIVNDFQKGDIAEGYSVSREKKESFPLTVTSAQKNPTAFYLCAITTGSTGELFFGEGSRLTVL.